This paragraph reports one TCR beta chain. The antigen remains undetermined. The data belong to a study of OX40 agonist ivuxolimab in advanced cancers. Study summary: At roughly 80% male, the cohort had a mean age of approximately 60 years, ranging from about 23 to 79. Study-wide findings and caveats: Clonal expansion was among the lowest in partial responders at 0.1-3.0 mg/kg, especially CD8+.

The repertoire was sequenced with immunoSEQ multiplex PCR; TCRdb's copy has only in-frame clones and lacks some. The repertoire has around 62,000 clones, more than 65% of them found once; the top ten carry roughly 1.6%. Deletions cut 0 bases from V and 2 bases from J, with 11 bases between. Looked up from germline, CDR1 is MNHNS and CDR2 is SASEGT. This CDR3 region has 15 residues. The sequence derives from an adult with an advanced solid tumor such as melanoma, head and neck, liver or kidney cancer. V is TRBV6-1 and J is TRBJ2-7; D tentatively fits TRBD1 or TRBD2 (5 bases each). This specimen was CD4+ or CD8+ T cells sorted from blood, taken in a trial of the OX40 agonist ivuxolimab. The CDR3: CASSEAGTETYEQYF. For the CDR3, the DNA is TGTGCCAGCAGTGAAGCGGGGACCGAAACCTACGAGCAGTACTTC.